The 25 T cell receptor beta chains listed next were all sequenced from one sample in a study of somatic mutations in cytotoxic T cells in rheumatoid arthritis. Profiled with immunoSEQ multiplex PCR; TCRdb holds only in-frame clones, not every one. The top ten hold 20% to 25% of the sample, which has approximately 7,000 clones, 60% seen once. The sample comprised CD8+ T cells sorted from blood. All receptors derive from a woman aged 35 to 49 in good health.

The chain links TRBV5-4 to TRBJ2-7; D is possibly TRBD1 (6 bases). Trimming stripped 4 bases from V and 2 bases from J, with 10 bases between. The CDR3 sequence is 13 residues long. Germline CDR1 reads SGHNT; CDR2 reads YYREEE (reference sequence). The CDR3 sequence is CASSPKGAYEQYF. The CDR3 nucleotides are TGTGCCAGCAGCCCCAAGGGGGCCTACGAGCAGTACTTC.

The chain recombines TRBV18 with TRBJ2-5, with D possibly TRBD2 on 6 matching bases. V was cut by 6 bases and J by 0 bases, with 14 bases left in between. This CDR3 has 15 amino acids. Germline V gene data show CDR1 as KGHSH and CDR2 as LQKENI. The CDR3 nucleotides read TGTGCCAGCTCTCCGGGAGTAGGGTACCAAGAGACCCAGTACTTC. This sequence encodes CASSPGVGYQETQYF.

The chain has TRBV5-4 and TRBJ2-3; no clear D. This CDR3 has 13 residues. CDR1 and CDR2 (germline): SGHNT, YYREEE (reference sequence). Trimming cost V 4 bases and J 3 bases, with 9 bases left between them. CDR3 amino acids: CASSLDGTDTQYF. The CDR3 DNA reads TGTGCCAGCAGCCTGGACGGGACAGATACGCAGTATTTT.

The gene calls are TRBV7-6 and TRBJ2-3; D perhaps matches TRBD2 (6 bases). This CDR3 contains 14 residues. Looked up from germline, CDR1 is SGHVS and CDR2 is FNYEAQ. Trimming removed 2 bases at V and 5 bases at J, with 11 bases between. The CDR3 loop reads CASSLWRDRDTQYF. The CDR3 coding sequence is TGTGCCAGCAGCTTATGGCGGGATCGAGATACGCAGTATTTT.

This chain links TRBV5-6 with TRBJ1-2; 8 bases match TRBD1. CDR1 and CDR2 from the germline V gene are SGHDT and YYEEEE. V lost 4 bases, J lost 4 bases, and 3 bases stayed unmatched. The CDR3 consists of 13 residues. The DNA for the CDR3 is TGTGCCAGCAGCCATGACAGGGGCTATGGCTACACCTTC. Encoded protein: CASSHDRGYGYTF.

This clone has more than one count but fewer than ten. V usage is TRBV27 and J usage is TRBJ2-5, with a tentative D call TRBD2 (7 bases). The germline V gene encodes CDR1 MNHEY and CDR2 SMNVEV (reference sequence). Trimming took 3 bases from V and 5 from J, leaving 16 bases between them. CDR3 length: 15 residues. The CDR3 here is CASSLVGGALETQYF. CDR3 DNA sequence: TGTGCCAGCAGTTTGGTAGGGGGGGCGCTGGAGACCCAGTACTTC.

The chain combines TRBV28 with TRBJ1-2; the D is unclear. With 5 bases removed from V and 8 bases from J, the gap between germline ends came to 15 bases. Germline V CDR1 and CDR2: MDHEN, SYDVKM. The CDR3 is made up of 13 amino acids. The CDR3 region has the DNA TGTGCCAGCAGTCCCTCCCCGGGTGTCGGCTACACCTTC. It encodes CASSPSPGVGYTF.

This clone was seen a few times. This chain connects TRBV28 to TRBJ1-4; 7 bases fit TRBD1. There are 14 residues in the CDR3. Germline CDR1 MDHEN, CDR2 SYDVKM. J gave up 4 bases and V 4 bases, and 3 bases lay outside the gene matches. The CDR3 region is CASSSGQINEKLFF. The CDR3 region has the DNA TGTGCCAGCAGTTCGGGACAGATTAATGAAAAACTGTTTTTT. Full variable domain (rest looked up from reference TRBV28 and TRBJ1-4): DVKVTQSSRYLVKRTGEKVFLECVQDMDHENMFWYRQDPGLGLRLIYFSYDVKMKEKGDIPEGYSVSREKKERFSLILESASTNQTSMYLCASSSGQINEKLFFGSGTQLSVL.

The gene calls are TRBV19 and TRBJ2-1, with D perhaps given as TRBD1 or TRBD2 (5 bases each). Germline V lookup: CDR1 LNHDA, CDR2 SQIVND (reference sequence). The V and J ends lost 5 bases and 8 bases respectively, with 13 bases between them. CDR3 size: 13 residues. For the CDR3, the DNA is TGTGCCAGTAGTCCGGGGACGCCGTATGAGCAGTTCTTC. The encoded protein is CASSPGTPYEQFF.

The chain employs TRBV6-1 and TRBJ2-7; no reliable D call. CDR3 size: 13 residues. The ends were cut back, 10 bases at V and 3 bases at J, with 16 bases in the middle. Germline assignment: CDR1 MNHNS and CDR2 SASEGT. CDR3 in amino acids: CAITGIGNYEQYF. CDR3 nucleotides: TGTGCCATCACCGGAATAGGTAACTACGAGCAGTACTTC.

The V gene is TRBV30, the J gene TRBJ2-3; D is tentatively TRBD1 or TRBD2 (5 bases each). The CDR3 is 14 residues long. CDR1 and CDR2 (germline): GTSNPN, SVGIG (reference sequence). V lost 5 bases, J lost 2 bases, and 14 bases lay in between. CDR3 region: CAWGPGTNTDTQYF. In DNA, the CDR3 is TGTGCCTGGGGACCCGGGACGAACACAGATACGCAGTATTTT.

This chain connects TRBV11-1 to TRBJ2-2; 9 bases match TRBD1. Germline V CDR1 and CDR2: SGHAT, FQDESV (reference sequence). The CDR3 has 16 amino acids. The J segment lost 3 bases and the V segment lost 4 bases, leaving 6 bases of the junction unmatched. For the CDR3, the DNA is TGTGCCAGCAGCTCGTCCGGGACAGGGTACACCGGGGAGCTGTTTTTT. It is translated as CASSSSGTGYTGELFF. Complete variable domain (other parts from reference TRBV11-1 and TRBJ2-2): EAEVAQSPRYKITEKSQAVAFWCDPISGHATLYWYRQILGQGPELLVQFQDESVVDDSQLPKDRFSAERLKGVDSTLKIQPAELGDSAMYLCASSSSGTGYTGELFFGEGSRLTVL.

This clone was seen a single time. The CDR3 loop reads CATSREGQVNTGELFF. As DNA, the CDR3 is TGTGCCACCAGCAGAGAAGGACAGGTGAACACCGGGGAGCTGTTTTTT. The chain couples TRBV15 to TRBJ2-2; TRBD1 matches at 7 bases. V lost 0 bases to trimming and J lost 1 base; unmatched junction nucleotides: 2. Germline V gene lookup returns CDR1 LNHNV and CDR2 YYDKDF (reference sequence). This CDR3 comprises 16 residues. The full variable domain, in which reference TRBV15 and TRBJ2-2 provide the parts outside the CDR3, is DAMVIQNPRYQVTQFGKPVTLSCSQTLNHNVMYWYQQKSSQAPKLLFHYYDKDFNNEADTPDNFQSRRPNTSFCFLDIRSPGLGDTAMYLCATSREGQVNTGELFFGEGSRLTVL.

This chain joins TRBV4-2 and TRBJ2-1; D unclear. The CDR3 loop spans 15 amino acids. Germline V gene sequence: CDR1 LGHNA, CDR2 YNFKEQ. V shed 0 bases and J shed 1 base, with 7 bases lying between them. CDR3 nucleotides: TGTGCCAGCAGCCAAGAAGAGGAATCCTACAATGAGCAGTTCTTC. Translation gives CASSQEEESYNEQFF.

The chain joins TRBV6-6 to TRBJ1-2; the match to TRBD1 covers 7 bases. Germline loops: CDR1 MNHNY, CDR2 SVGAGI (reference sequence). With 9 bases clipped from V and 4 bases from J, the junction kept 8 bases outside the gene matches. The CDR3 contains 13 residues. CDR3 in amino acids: CASWDSLFYGYTF. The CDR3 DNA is TGTGCCAGTTGGGACAGCCTGTTCTATGGCTACACCTTC.

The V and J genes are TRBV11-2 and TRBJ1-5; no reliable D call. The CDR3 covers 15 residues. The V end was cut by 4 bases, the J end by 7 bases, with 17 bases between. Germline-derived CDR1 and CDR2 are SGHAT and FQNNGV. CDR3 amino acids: CASSSGTESSQPQHF. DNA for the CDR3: TGTGCCAGCAGCTCGGGTACCGAAAGCAGCCAGCCCCAGCATTTT.

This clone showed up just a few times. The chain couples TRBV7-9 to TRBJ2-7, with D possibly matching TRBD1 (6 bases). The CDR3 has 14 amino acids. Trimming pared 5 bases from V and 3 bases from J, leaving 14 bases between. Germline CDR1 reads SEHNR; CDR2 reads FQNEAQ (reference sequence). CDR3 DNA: TGTGCCAGCAGCACGACAGTGGACAGCTACGAGCAGTACTTC. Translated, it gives CASSTTVDSYEQYF.

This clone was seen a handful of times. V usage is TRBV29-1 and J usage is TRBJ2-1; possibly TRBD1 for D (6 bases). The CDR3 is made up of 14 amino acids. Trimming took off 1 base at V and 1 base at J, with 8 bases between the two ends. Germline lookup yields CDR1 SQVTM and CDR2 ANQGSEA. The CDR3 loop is CSVEGTDSYNEQFF. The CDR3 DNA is TGCAGCGTTGAAGGGACAGATTCCTACAATGAGCAGTTCTTC.

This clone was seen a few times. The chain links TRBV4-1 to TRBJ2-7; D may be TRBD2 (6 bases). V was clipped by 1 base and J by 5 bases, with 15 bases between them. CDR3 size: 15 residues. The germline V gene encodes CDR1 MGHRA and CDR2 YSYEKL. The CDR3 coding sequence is TGCGCCAGCAGCCAAGGGGCGGGGATCCTTAACGAGCAGTACTTC. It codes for CASSQGAGILNEQYF.

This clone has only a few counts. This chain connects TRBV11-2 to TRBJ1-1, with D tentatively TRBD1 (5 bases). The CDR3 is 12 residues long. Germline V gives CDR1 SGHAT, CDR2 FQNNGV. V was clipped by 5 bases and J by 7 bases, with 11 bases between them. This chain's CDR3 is CASSLTGNEAFF. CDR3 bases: TGTGCCAGCAGCCTTACAGGTAATGAAGCTTTCTTT.

The CDR3 DNA is TGTGCCAGTAGTATAGATAGGGGTTTCTCTGGGGCCAACGTCCTGACTTTC. Amino acid sequence: CASSIDRGFSGANVLTF. The chain carries TRBV19 and TRBJ2-6, with D maybe TRBD1 (5 bases). Trimming stripped 0 bases from V and 0 bases from J, with 9 bases between. The CDR3 has 17 amino acids. Germline V gene data show CDR1 as LNHDA and CDR2 as SQIVND (reference sequence).

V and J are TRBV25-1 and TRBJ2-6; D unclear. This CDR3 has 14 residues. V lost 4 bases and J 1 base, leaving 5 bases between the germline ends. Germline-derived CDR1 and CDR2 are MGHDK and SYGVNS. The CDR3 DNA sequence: TGTGCCAGCAGTGTCGGTTCTGGGGCCAACGTCCTGACTTTC. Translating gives CASSVGSGANVLTF.

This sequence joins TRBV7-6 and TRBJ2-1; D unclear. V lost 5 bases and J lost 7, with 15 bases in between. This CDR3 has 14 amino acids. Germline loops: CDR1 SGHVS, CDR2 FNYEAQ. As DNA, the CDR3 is TGTGCCAGCAGCGCGGACCCTCTTCGGAATGAGCAGTTCTTC. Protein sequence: CASSADPLRNEQFF.

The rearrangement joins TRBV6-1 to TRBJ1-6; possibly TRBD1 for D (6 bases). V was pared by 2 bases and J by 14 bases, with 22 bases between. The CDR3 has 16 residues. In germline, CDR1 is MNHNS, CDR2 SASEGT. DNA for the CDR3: TGTGCCAGCAGTGAAATCCCGGGGGGGACAAGTCAGGCCCTCCACTTT. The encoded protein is CASSEIPGGTSQALHF.

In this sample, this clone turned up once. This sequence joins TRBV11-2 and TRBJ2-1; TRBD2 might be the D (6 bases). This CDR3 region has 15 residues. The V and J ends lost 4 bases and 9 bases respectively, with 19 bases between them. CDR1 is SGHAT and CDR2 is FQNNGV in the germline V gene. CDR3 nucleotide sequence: TGTGCCAGCAGCTCCGGACCGACGGGGGTAGGTGAGCAGTTCTTC. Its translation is CASSSGPTGVGEQFF.